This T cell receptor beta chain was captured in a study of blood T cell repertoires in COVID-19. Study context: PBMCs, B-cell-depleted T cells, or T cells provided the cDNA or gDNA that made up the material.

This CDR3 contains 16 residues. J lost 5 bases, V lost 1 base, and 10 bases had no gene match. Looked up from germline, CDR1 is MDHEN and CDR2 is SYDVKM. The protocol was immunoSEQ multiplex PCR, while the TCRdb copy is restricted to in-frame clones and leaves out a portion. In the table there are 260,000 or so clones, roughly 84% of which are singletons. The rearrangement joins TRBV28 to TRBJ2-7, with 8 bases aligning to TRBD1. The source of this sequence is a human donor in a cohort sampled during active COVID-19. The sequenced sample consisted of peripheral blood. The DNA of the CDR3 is TGTGCCAGCAGTTTATCCCAAAGACAGGGGAAAAACGAGCAGTACTTC. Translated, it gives CASSLSQRQGKNEQYF.